One and the same sample provided the 10 T cell receptor beta chains below, sequenced in a study of cytomegalovirus exposure and HLA in healthy donors (TCRdb year 2017). To prepare the library, the immunoSEQ multiplex PCR assay was applied. The table comes from immuneACCESS by way of TCRdb, which keeps in-frame sequences with V and J called. Part of the clones is missing from these tables; in studies checked, under half for an unresolved V gene and the rest for unknown reasons. The sample table records over 200,000 clones; around 86% of these occur just once. Roughly 2% of the sample is held by the ten biggest clonotypes. Sequencing used PBMCs. The source of these receptors is a woman younger than 30 in good health and CMV-seropositive.

With respect to this clone: At one end, the junction sequence differs from germline, possibly due to a read error. V is TRBV15 and J is TRBJ2-3; 9 nucleotides match TRBD1. Per the germline V gene, CDR1 is LNHNV and CDR2 is YYDKDF (reference sequence). CDR3 length equals 16 residues. The CDR3 sequence is CATSREIPGQGTARSF. CDR3 bases: TGTGCCACCAGCAGAGAAATACCGGGACAGGGCACCGCCCGGAGTTTT.

The rearrangement joins TRBV28 to TRBJ1-5; D is ambiguous. Germline V gene data show CDR1 as MDHEN and CDR2 as SYDVKM. CDR3 size: 14 residues. The V and J ends lost 7 bases and 4 bases respectively, with 14 bases between them. CDR3 loop: CASTPESMNQPQHF. CDR3 nucleotides: TGTGCCAGCACCCCTGAGAGTATGAATCAGCCCCAGCATTTT.

The V and J genes are TRBV15 and TRBJ2-1; the D gene is possibly TRBD1 (6 bases). V lost 2 bases to trimming and J lost 3 bases, with 29 bases between them. CDR3 size: 21 residues. Per germline, CDR1 LNHNV and CDR2 YYDKDF (reference sequence). The CDR3 protein is CATSRSQGPIFPTRRYNEQFF. CDR3 nucleotides: TGTGCCACCAGCAGATCTCAGGGGCCAATTTTCCCGACACGACGCTACAATGAGCAGTTCTTC.

J is TRBJ2-7 and V is TRBV5-1; TRBD2 agrees at 10 bases. This CDR3 spans 16 amino acids. V lost 0 bases, J lost 6 bases, and 9 bases stayed unmatched. In germline, CDR1 is SGHRS, CDR2 YFSETQ. The CDR3, as DNA: TGCGCCAGCAGCTTGGGCCTAAAGCGGGAGGGCGTCGAGCAGTACTTC. It is translated as CASSLGLKREGVEQYF.

This clone appeared once. V is TRBV5-1 and J is TRBJ2-3; 15 nucleotides match TRBD2. This CDR3 region has 18 residues. Germline values: CDR1 SGHRS, CDR2 YFSETQ. With 3 bases clipped from V and 6 bases from J, the junction kept 11 bases outside the gene matches. The DNA for the CDR3 is TGCGCCAGCAGCTCGGGACCGGGACTAGCGGGAGGATATGATACGCAGTATTTT. As protein: CASSSGPGLAGGYDTQYF.

This clone was seen a few times. This rearrangement joins TRBV11-2 to TRBJ1-2, with D possibly TRBD1 on 5 matching bases. Trimming took off 6 bases at V and 8 bases at J, with 16 bases between the two ends. The CDR3 is made up of 13 amino acids. CDR1 is SGHAT, CDR2 FQNNGV, per germline. The CDR3 reads CASSPGKSAGYTF. In nucleotides, the CDR3 is TGTGCCAGCAGTCCAGGGAAATCCGCCGGCTACACCTTC. The variable domain in full, completed from reference TRBV11-2 and TRBJ1-2, reads EAGVAQSPRYKIIEKRQSVAFWCNPISGHATLYWYQQILGQGPKLLIQFQNNGVVDDSQLPKDRFSAERLKGVDSTLKIQPAKLEDSAVYLCASSPGKSAGYTFGSGTRLTVV.

The rearrangement links TRBV19 to TRBJ2-2; 14 positions agree with TRBD2. V was pared by 8 bases and J by 1 base, with 3 bases of the junction left unmatched. The germline CDR1 and CDR2 sequences are LNHDA and SQIVND (reference sequence). The CDR3 extends over 16 amino acids. CDR3 in DNA: TGTGCCAGTCTCGGACTAGCGGGAGGGAACACCGGGGAGCTGTTTTTT. It translates to CASLGLAGGNTGELFF. Filled out from reference TRBV19 and TRBJ2-2, the complete variable domain reads DGGITQSPKYLFRKEGQNVTLSCEQNLNHDAMYWYRQDPGQGLRLIYYSQIVNDFQKGDIAEGYSVSREKKESFPLTVTSAQKNPTAFYLCASLGLAGGNTGELFFGEGSRLTVL.

The rearrangement joins TRBV10-2 to TRBJ2-7; 7 bases match TRBD1. This CDR3 is built from 14 residues. Germline CDR1 reads WSHSY; CDR2 reads SAAADI. The V and J ends lost 5 bases and 0 bases, in that order; junction bases with no gene match: 4. CDR3 coding DNA: TGCGCCAGCAGTTCCGGGACAGACTCCTACGAGCAGTACTTC. It codes for CASSSGTDSYEQYF.

This chain connects TRBV29-1 to TRBJ2-1; D ambiguous. Trimming left V 2 bases short and J 4 bases short, with 9 bases between. This CDR3 has 13 amino acids. The germline CDR1 and CDR2 sequences are SQVTM and ANQGSEA. The CDR3 DNA reads TGCAGCGTTGAACAGTCCAGTTACAATGAGCAGTTCTTC. This gives the protein CSVEQSSYNEQFF.

This sequence joins TRBV18 and TRBJ2-1; TRBD1 is a possible D gene (6 bases). The CDR3 has 12 residues. V lost 4 bases to trimming and J lost 8 bases, with 9 bases between them. From germline, CDR1 is KGHSH and CDR2 LQKENI. This CDR3 reads CASSRTDYEQFF. The CDR3 DNA follows: TGTGCCAGCTCACGGACAGATTATGAGCAGTTCTTC. Supplemented by reference TRBV18 and TRBJ2-1, the full variable domain reads NAGVMQNPRHLVRRRGQEARLRCSPMKGHSHVYWYRQLPEEGLKFMVYLQKENIIDESGMPKERFSAEFPKEGPSILRIQQVVRGDSAAYFCASSRTDYEQFFGPGTRLTVL.